This TCR beta chain was recovered during a study of neoadjuvant anti-PD-1 for oral cavity cancer. Germline values: CDR1 SGHTA, CDR2 FQGNSA. CDR3 length: 15 residues. Trimming pared 3 bases from V and 5 bases from J, leaving 11 bases between. Time point indicated: after neoadjuvant nivolumab, at surgical resection. Assay used: immunoSEQ multiplex PCR; TCRdb lists only in-frame clones, some missing. The sample carries about 9,100 clones, 64% recorded once. The table lists this clone with a count of one. Sample: PBMCs, taken after nivolumab (anti-PD-1) treatment. This receptor was identified in a person aged 35 to 85 with oral cavity squamous cell carcinoma. The chain couples TRBV7-2 to TRBJ1-6, with unresolved D. Here the CDR3 reads CASSFQDLNNSPLHF. As DNA, the CDR3 is TGTGCCAGCAGCTTTCAGGATCTGAATAATTCACCCCTCCACTTT.